The clone carrying this T cell receptor beta chain has just one count. Antigen: not known. Sequencing used immunoSEQ multiplex PCR; TCRdb keeps in-frame clones, though not all of them. The sample has approximately 120,000 clones, roughly nine tenths seen once. The data originate from a study of identifying expanded T cells in peripheral blood. Healthy donors had no documented immune events, such as infections, while sampled. Germline-derived CDR1 and CDR2 are MNHEY and SMNVEV (reference sequence). There are 12 residues in the CDR3. Trimming took off 6 bases at V and 3 bases at J, with 7 bases between the two ends. Points from the study as a whole: Approximately 1.1 clones differed between technical replicates, versus approximately 17 and 20 over time. Approximately two-week clone count variance significantly increased as total template count grew.

Sequenced input: blood. This clonotype originated in a person between 18 and 75 years old in good health. This sequence joins TRBV27 and TRBJ2-3; D is uncertain. CDR3 sequence (DNA): TGTGCCAGCAGCGGACGTACAGATACGCAGTATTTT. It encodes CASSGRTDTQYF.